This TCR beta chain was captured by sequencing in a study of T cell clonotyping in hematopoietic cell transplantation. Assay used: immunoSEQ multiplex PCR; TCRdb lists only in-frame clones, some missing. The data contain more than 10,000 clones, around 90% of them singletons. Sequenced material: peripheral blood mononuclear cells. The receptor comes from a man aged 25 to 45 in good health. Some clones in this sample may be carry-over from other donors' samples.

The CDR3 sequence: CASRDRGPEAFF. The CDR3 DNA follows: TGTGCCAGCAGGGACAGGGGCCCTGAAGCTTTCTTT. The genes are TRBV2 and TRBJ1-1; 9 bases align to TRBD1. Germline assignment: CDR1 SNHLY and CDR2 FYNNEI. V dropped 6 bases and J dropped 6; count of bases not matched to a gene: 2. This CDR3 has 12 residues.